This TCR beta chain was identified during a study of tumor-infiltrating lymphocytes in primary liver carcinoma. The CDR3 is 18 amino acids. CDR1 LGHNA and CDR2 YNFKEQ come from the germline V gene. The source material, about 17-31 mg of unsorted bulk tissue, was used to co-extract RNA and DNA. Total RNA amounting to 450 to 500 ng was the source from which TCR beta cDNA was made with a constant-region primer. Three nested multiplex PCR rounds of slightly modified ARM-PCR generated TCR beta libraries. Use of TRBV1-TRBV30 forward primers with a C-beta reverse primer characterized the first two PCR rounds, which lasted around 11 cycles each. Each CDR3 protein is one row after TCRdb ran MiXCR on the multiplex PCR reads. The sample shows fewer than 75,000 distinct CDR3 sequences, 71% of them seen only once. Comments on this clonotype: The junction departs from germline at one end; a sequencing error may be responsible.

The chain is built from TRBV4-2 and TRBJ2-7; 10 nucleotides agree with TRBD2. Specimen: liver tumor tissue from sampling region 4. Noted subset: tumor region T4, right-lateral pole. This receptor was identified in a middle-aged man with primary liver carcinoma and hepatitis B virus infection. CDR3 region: CVSSQNSPSSGRKHEQYF. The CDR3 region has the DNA TGTGTCAGCAGCCAGAACTCCCCGAGTAGCGGGAGGAAACACGAGCAGTACTTC.